This T cell receptor (beta chain) was profiled in a study of blood T cell repertoires in COVID-19. Study context: Samples representing acute and convalescent COVID-19 were sourced from the United States, Italy and Spain. PBMCs, B-cell-depleted T cells, or T cells provided the cDNA or gDNA that made up the material.

In the study's own analysis: For nucleated cells, counts were estimated from reference gene primer amplification. TCRdb's table, derived via immunoSEQ multiplex PCR, lists solely in-frame clones and lacks some. The DNA was the basis for D and trimming; V, J and clone size are from that table. The repertoire has about 200,000 clones, around 91% of them found once; the top ten carry roughly 0.56%. Germline loops: CDR1 MNHEY, CDR2 SVGEGT. There are 16 residues in the CDR3. V lost 4 bases and J lost 5; bases outside the gene matches: 11. The receptor comes from a man in his forties or fifties with acute or convalescent COVID-19. This chain joins TRBV6-2 or TRBV6-3 and TRBJ1-5, with 7 bases that match TRBD1. The sample comprised peripheral blood. The chain's CDR3 is CASSSPRDSRDQPQHF. As DNA, the CDR3 is TGTGCCAGCAGTTCTCCCCGGGACAGCCGGGATCAGCCCCAGCATTTT.